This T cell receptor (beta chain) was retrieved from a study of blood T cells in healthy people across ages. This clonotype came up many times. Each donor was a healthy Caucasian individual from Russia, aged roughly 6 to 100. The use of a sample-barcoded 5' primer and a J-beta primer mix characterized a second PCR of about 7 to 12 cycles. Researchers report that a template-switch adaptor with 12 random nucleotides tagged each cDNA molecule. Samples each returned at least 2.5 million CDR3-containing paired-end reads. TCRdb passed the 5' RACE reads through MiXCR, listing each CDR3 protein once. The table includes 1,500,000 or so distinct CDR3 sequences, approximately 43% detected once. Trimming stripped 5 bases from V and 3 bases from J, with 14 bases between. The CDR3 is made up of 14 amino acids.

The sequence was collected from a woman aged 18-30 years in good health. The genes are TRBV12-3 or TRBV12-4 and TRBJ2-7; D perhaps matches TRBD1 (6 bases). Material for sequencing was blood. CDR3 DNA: TGTGCCAGCAGTCCACCGGGACAACTCTACGAGCAGTACTTC. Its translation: CASSPPGQLYEQYF.